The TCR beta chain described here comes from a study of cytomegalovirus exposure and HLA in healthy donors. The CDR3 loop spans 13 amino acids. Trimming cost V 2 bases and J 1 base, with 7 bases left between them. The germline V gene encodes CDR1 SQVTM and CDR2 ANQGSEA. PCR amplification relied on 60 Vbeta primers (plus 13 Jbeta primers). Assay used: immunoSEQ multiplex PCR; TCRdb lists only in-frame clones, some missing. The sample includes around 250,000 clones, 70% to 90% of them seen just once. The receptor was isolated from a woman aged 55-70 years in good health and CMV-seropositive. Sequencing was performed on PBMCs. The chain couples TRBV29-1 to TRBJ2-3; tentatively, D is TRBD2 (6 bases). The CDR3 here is CSVEPGGTDTQYF. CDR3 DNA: TGCAGCGTTGAACCGGGGGGCACAGATACGCAGTATTTT.